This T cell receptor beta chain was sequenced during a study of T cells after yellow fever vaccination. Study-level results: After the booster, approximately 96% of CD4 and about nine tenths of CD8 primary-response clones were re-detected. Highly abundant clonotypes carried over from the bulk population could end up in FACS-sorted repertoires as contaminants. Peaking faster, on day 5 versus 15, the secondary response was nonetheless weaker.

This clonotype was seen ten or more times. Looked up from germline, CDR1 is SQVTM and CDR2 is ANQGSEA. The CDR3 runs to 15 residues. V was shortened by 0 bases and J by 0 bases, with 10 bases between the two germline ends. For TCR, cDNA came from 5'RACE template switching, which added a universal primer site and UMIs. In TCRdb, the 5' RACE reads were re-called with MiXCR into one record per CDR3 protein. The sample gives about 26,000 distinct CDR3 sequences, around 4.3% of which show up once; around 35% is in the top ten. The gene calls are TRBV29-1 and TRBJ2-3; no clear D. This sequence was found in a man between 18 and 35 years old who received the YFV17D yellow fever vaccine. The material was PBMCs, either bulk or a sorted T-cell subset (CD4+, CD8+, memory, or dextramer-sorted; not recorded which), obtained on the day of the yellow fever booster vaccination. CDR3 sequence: CSVEDRGRSTDTQYF. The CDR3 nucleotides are TGCAGCGTTGAAGATCGTGGCAGGAGCACAGATACGCAGTATTTT.